Following are 19 T cell receptor beta chains from one sample sequenced in a study of cytotoxic CD8 clonotypes in ibrutinib-treated CLL. Repertoires were generated with immunoSEQ multiplex PCR, while TCRdb's copy carries only in-frame clones and drops some. The repertoire consists of around 310,000 clones, with about 80% occurring once and the leading ten covering about 6.3%. This specimen was PBMCs, taken before ibrutinib treatment. The receptors here all came from a human donor with chronic lymphocytic leukemia.

The gene calls are TRBV6-5 and TRBJ2-7, with 9 nucleotides matching TRBD1. The CDR3 consists of 14 residues. The V gene's germline CDR1 is MNHEY and CDR2 SVGAGI. The junction had 4 bases not matched to a gene; V was cut back by 5 bases and J by 2 bases. The CDR3: CASSVGQGPYEQYF. The CDR3 coding sequence is TGTGCCAGCAGTGTCGGACAGGGGCCCTACGAGCAGTACTTC.

The chain is built from TRBV4-2 and TRBJ2-2; the match to TRBD2 covers 10 bases. This CDR3 has 17 residues. Trimming removed 10 bases from V and 8 bases from J; junction bases left unmatched: 19. In germline, CDR1 is LGHNA, CDR2 YNFKEQ. CDR3 nucleotide sequence: TGTGCCACAACCCTACTCGAGGCTAGCGGGAGCGTTGGGGAGCTGTTTTTT. Protein product: CATTLLEASGSVGELFF.

The chain employs TRBV10-3 and TRBJ2-1; D call uncertain. CDR1 and CDR2 from the germline V gene are ENHRY and SYGVKD. The CDR3 has 12 amino acids. V was pared by 2 bases and J by 7 bases, with 6 bases between. The CDR3 coding sequence is TGTGCCATCAGTGAGGACTGGAATGAGCAGTTCTTC. Amino acids: CAISEDWNEQFF.

The chain joins TRBV19 to TRBJ2-5, with TRBD1 matching over 9 bases. The CDR3 has 15 amino acids. The V and J ends lost 6 bases and 0 bases, in that order; junction bases with no gene match: 5. Looked up from germline, CDR1 is LNHDA and CDR2 is SQIVND (reference sequence). DNA of the CDR3: TGTGCCAGTAGCCTAGGACAGGGGTACCAAGAGACCCAGTACTTC. As protein: CASSLGQGYQETQYF.

This clone was recorded only once. V is TRBV15 and J is TRBJ1-2, with 7 bases matching TRBD1. Per the germline V gene, CDR1 is LNHNV and CDR2 is YYDKDF (reference sequence). V dropped 5 bases and J dropped 7; count of bases not matched to a gene: 13. CDR3 length equals 15 residues. CDR3 protein: CATSGAGTKGAGYTF. CDR3 DNA sequence: TGTGCCACCAGCGGGGCCGGGACCAAGGGGGCTGGCTACACCTTC. The variable domain in full, completed from reference TRBV15 and TRBJ1-2, reads DAMVIQNPRYQVTQFGKPVTLSCSQTLNHNVMYWYQQKSSQAPKLLFHYYDKDFNNEADTPDNFQSRRPNTSFCFLDIRSPGLGDTAMYLCATSGAGTKGAGYTFGSGTRLTVV.

The chain is built from TRBV7-9 and TRBJ2-1; a weak D match, TRBD2 (6 bases). Germline lookup yields CDR1 SEHNR and CDR2 FQNEAQ (reference sequence). The CDR3 has 12 amino acids. V lost 2 bases and J lost 9, with 8 bases in between. The chain's CDR3 is CASSLLASEQFF. The DNA of the CDR3 is TGTGCCAGCAGCTTACTAGCGAGTGAGCAGTTCTTC.

The sample holds a few counts of this clone. The rearrangement joins TRBV5-1 to TRBJ1-2; D is perhaps TRBD1 (6 bases). CDR1 SGHRS and CDR2 YFSETQ come from the germline V gene. CDR3 length equals 16 residues. The V end lost 0 bases, the J end lost 4 bases, and 16 bases lay between the germline ends. For the CDR3, the DNA is TGCGCCAGCAGCTTGGTGGCAGGGGTCTTACTCTATGGCTACACCTTC. Its translation: CASSLVAGVLLYGYTF.

The gene calls are TRBV5-6 and TRBJ2-7; 7 nucleotides align to TRBD1. CDR3 length: 16 residues. The germline V gene has CDR1 SGHDT and CDR2 YYEEEE. With V trimmed by 0 bases and J by 1 base, 7 bases remained unmatched. The CDR3 here is CASSLETQGWSYEQYF. CDR3 nucleotide sequence: TGTGCCAGCAGCTTGGAAACACAGGGGTGGTCCTACGAGCAGTACTTC.

On this clone: One junction end does not reproduce the germline sequence, and a read error may be involved. The rearrangement joins TRBV5-4 to TRBJ2-7; D ambiguous. The germline V gene has CDR1 SGHNT and CDR2 YYREEE (reference sequence). The CDR3 is 15 amino acids. CDR3 loop: CASSLPSASSNEQYF. In DNA, the CDR3 is TGTGCCAGCAGCCTCCCCTCGGCGTCCTCCAACGAGCAGTACTTC.

V usage is TRBV10-3 and J usage is TRBJ2-1; a possible D gene is TRBD2 (6 bases). The CDR3 loop spans 15 amino acids. The V gene's germline CDR1 is ENHRY and CDR2 SYGVKD. V shed 4 bases and J shed 7 bases, with 17 bases lying between them. This CDR3 is CAISGWGRGLNEQFF. In DNA form, the CDR3 reads TGTGCCATCAGTGGGTGGGGACGGGGACTGAATGAGCAGTTCTTC.

The chain joins TRBV5-1 to TRBJ2-1, with 7 bases identical to TRBD2. Germline V lookup: CDR1 SGHRS, CDR2 YFSETQ. This CDR3 region has 15 residues. Unmatched junction bases numbered 10, after V lost 0 bases and J lost 10 bases. CDR3 amino acids: CASSLGDYAPQEQFF. CDR3 coding DNA: TGCGCCAGCAGCTTGGGGGACTACGCCCCCCAAGAGCAGTTCTTC.

J is TRBJ1-3 and V is TRBV25-1; D gene uncertain. The CDR3 runs 14 residues. Germline CDR1 and CDR2: MGHDK and SYGVNS. The V end lost 1 base, the J end lost 4 bases, and 8 bases lay between the germline ends. Here the CDR3 reads CASSELGRGNTIYF. The CDR3 nucleotides are TGTGCCAGCAGTGAATTAGGCAGGGGAAACACCATATATTTT. Full variable domain (rest looked up from reference TRBV25-1 and TRBJ1-3): EADIYQTPRYLVIGTGKKITLECSQTMGHDKMYWYQQDPGMELHLIHYSYGVNSTEKGDLSSESTVSRIRTEHFPLTLESARPSHTSQYLCASSELGRGNTIYFGEGSWLTVV.

The rearrangement links TRBV14 to TRBJ2-7; TRBD1 might be the D (5 bases). Germline-derived CDR1 and CDR2 are SGHDN and FVKESK. CDR3 length: 14 residues. With 1 base removed from V and 2 bases from J, the gap between germline ends came to 9 bases. The CDR3 sequence is CASSQGRGPYEQYF. The CDR3 DNA follows: TGTGCCAGCAGCCAAGGAAGGGGTCCCTACGAGCAGTACTTC.

The chain is built from TRBV7-8 and TRBJ2-2; 10 nucleotides align to TRBD1. CDR3 length: 14 residues. Trimming at V came to 6 bases and at J to 4 bases, leaving 2 bases not matched to a gene. The germline V gene encodes CDR1 SGHVS and CDR2 FQNEAQ. The CDR3 reads CASRRTGGTGELFF. The CDR3 nucleotides are TGTGCCAGCAGAAGGACAGGGGGCACCGGGGAGCTGTTTTTT.

The rearrangement uses TRBV5-1 and TRBJ2-5, with D maybe TRBD2 (6 bases). The CDR3 sequence is 18 residues long. Trimming stripped 0 bases from V and 0 bases from J, with 18 bases between. The V gene's germline CDR1 is SGHRS and CDR2 YFSETQ. CDR3 sequence: CASSLDHRRDAYQETQYF. The CDR3 DNA is TGCGCCAGCAGCTTGGACCACAGGCGGGATGCGTACCAAGAGACCCAGTACTTC. The whole variable domain, remainder taken from reference TRBV5-1 and TRBJ2-5, is KAGVTQTPRYLIKTRGQQVTLSCSPISGHRSVSWYQQTPGQGLQFLFEYFSETQRNKGNFPGRFSGRQFSNSRSEMNVSTLELGDSALYLCASSLDHRRDAYQETQYFGPGTRLLVL.

The chain couples TRBV7-6 to TRBJ2-3; 8 nucleotides agree with TRBD1. Germline CDR1 SGHVS, CDR2 FNYEAQ. Trimming removed 5 bases from V and 1 base from J; junction bases left unmatched: 11. CDR3 length: 17 residues. The CDR3 DNA reads TGTGCCAGCAGCCCTAAGGGACAGGCGAAAGGCACAGATACGCAGTATTTT. Translated: CASSPKGQAKGTDTQYF.

This chain connects TRBV7-2 to TRBJ2-7; D unclear. Germline V gives CDR1 SGHTA, CDR2 FQGNSA. Trimming left V 2 bases short and J 0 bases short, with 8 bases between. The CDR3 contains 14 residues. CDR3: CASSLRVSSYEQYF. CDR3 in DNA: TGTGCCAGCAGCTTAAGGGTCAGCTCCTACGAGCAGTACTTC.

The chain joins TRBV15 to TRBJ2-7; perhaps TRBD1 as D (6 bases). Germline V CDR1 and CDR2: LNHNV, YYDKDF (reference sequence). The V end was cut by 0 bases, the J end by 0 bases, with 12 bases between. The CDR3 totals 16 residues. As DNA, the CDR3 is TGTGCCACCAGCAGAGATAGCCAGGGGAGCTCCTACGAGCAGTACTTC. Its protein product is CATSRDSQGSSYEQYF.

V gene TRBV18 combines with J gene TRBJ2-7; TRBD1 aligns across 7 bases. Per the germline V gene, CDR1 is KGHSH and CDR2 is LQKENI. This CDR3 has 13 amino acids. Trimming cost V 9 bases and J 4 bases; bases outside gene matches: 9. CDR3 region: CASSGTAGYEQYF. The CDR3 DNA reads as TGTGCCAGTTCCGGGACAGCAGGTTACGAGCAGTACTTC.